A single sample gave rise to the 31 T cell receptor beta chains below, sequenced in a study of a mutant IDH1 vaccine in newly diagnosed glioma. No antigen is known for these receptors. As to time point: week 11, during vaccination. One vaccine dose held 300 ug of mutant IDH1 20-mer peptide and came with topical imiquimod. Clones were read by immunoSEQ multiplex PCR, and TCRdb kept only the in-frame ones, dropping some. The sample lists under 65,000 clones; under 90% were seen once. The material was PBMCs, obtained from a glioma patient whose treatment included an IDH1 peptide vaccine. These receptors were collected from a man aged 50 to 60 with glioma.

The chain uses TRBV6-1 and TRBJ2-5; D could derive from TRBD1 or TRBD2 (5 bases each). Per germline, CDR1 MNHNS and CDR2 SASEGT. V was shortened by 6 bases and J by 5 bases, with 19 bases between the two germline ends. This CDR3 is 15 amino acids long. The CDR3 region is CASSESPGTDETQYF. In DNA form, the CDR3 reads TGTGCCAGCAGCGAAAGCCCCGGGACGGACGAGACCCAGTACTTC.

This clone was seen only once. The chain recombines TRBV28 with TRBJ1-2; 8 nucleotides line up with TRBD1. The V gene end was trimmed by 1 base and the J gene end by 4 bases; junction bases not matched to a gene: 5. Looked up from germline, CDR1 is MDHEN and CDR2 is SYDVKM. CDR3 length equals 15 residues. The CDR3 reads CASSLSGTGIYGYTF. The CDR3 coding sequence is TGTGCCAGCAGTTTATCCGGGACAGGAATCTATGGCTACACCTTC.

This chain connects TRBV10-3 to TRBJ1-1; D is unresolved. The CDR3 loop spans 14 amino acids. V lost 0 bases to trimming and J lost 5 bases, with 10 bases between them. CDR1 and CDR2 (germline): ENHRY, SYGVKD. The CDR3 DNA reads TGTGCCATCAGTGAGTCGACTGAGATGACTGAAGCTTTCTTT. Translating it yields CAISESTEMTEAFF.

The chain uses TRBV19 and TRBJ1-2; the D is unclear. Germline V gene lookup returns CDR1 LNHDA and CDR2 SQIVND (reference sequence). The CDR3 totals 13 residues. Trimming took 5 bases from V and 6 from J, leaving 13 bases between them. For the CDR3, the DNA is TGTGCCAGTAGTTCAGACCCCTGGAATGGCTACACCTTC. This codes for CASSSDPWNGYTF.

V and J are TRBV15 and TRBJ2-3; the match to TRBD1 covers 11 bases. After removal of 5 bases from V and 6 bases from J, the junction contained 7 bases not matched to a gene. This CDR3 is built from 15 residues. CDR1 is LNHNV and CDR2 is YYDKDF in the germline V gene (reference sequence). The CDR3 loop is CATSARDRGLDTQYF. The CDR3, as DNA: TGTGCCACCAGCGCCCGGGACAGGGGGTTGGATACGCAGTATTTT. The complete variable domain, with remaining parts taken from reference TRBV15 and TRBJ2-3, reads DAMVIQNPRYQVTQFGKPVTLSCSQTLNHNVMYWYQQKSSQAPKLLFHYYDKDFNNEADTPDNFQSRRPNTSFCFLDIRSPGLGDTAMYLCATSARDRGLDTQYFGPGTRLTVL.

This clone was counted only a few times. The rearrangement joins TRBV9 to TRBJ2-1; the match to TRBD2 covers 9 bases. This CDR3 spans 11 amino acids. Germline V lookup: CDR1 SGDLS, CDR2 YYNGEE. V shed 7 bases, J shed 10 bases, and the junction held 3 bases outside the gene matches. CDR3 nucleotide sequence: TGTGCCAGCGGACTAGCGAACGAGCAGTTCTTC. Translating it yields CASGLANEQFF.

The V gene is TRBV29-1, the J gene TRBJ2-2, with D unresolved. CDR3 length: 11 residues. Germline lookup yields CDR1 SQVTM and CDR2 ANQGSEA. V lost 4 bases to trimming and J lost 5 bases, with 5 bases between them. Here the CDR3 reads CSVVMTGELFF. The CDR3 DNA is TGCAGCGTTGTAATGACCGGGGAGCTGTTTTTT.

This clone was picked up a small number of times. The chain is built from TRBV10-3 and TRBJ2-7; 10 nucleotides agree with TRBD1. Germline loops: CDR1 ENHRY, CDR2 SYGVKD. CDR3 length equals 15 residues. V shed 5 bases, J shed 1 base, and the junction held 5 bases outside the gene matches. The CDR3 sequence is CAISRTGGISYEQYF. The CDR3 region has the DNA TGTGCCATCAGTAGGACAGGGGGTATATCCTACGAGCAGTACTTC.

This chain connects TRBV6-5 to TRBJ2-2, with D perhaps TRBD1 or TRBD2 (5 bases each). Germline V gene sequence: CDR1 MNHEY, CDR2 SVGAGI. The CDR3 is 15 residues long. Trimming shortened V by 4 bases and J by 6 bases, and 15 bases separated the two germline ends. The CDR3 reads CASSLGMVGAGELFF. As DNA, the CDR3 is TGTGCCAGCAGTTTGGGGATGGTGGGGGCCGGGGAGCTGTTTTTT.

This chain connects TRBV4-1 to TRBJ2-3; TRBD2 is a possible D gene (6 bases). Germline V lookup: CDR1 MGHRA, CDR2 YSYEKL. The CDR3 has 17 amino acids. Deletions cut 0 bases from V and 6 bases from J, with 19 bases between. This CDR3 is CASSQDIGGQGRDTQYF. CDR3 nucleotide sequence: TGCGCCAGCAGCCAAGATATCGGAGGGCAGGGCCGGGATACGCAGTATTTT.

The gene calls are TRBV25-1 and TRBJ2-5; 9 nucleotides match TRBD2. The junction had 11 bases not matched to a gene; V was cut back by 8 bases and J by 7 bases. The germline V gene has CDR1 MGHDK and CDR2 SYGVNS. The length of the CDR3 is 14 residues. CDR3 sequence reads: CASGRLAGDGTQYF. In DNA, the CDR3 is TGTGCCAGCGGGCGGTTAGCGGGGGACGGGACCCAGTACTTC. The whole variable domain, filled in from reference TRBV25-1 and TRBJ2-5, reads EADIYQTPRYLVIGTGKKITLECSQTMGHDKMYWYQQDPGMELHLIHYSYGVNSTEKGDLSSESTVSRIRTEHFPLTLESARPSHTSQYLCASGRLAGDGTQYFGPGTRLLVL.

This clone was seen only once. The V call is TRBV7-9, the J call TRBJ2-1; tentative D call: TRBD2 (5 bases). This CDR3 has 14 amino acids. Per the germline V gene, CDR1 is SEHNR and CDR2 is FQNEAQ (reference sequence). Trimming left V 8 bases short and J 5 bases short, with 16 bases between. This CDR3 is CASYDPGLHNEQFF. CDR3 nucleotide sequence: TGTGCCAGCTATGATCCCGGACTCCACAATGAGCAGTTCTTC.

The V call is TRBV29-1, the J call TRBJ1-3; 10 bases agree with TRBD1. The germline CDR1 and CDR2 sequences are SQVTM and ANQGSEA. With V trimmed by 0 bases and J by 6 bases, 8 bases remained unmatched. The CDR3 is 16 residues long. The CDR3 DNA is TGCAGCGTTGAAGACTTCTCCGGGACAGGGGAAAACACCATATATTTT. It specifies CSVEDFSGTGENTIYF.

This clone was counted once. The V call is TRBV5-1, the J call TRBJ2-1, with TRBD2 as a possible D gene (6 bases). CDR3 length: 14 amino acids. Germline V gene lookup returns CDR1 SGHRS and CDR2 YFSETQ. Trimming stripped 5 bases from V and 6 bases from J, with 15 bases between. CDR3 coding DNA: TGCGCCAGCAGTCCCCAGCTAGCGACCAATGAGCAGTTCTTC. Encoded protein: CASSPQLATNEQFF.

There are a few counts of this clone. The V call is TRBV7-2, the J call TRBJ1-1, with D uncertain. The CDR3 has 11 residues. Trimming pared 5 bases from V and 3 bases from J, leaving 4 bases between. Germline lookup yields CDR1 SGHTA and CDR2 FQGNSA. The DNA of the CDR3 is TGTGCCAGCAGCATAGACACTGAAGCTTTCTTT. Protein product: CASSIDTEAFF.

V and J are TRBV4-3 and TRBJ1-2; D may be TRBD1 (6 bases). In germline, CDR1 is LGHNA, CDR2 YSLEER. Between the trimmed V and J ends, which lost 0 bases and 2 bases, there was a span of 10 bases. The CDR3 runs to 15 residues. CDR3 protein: CASSQDNRANYGYTF. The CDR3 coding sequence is TGCGCCAGCAGCCAAGATAACAGGGCGAACTATGGCTACACCTTC.

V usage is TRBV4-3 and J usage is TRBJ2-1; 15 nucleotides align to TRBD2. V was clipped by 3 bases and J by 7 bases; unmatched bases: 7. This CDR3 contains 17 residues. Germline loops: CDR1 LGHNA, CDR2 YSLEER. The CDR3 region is CASSHNPGLAGGNEQFF. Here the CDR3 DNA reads TGCGCCAGCAGCCATAACCCAGGACTAGCGGGGGGGAATGAGCAGTTCTTC.

CDR3 sequence reads: CASSIDRGLAHQPQHF. CDR3 nucleotides: TGTGCCAGCAGCATAGACAGGGGGCTCGCTCATCAGCCCCAGCATTTT. This chain joins TRBV5-6 and TRBJ1-5; TRBD1 matches at 10 bases. The CDR3 has 16 residues. The V and J ends lost 4 bases and 5 bases, in that order; junction bases with no gene match: 9. CDR1 SGHDT and CDR2 YYEEEE come from the germline V gene.

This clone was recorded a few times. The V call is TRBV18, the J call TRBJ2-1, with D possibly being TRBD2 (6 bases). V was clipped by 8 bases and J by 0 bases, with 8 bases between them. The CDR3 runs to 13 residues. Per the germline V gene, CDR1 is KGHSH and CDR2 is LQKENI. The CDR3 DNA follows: TGTGCCAGCCGGAGGGGCTCCTACAATGAGCAGTTCTTC. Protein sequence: CASRRGSYNEQFF.

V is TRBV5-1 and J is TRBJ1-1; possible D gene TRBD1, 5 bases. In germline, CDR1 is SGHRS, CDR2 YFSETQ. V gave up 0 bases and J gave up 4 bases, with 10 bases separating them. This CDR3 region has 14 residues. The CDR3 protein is CASSLAIGGTEAFF. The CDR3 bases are TGCGCCAGCAGCTTGGCTATCGGGGGCACTGAAGCTTTCTTT.

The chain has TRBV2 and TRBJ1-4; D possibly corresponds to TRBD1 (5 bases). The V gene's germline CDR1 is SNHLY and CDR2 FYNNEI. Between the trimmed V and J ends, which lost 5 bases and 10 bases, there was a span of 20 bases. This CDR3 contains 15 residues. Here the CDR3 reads CASSPPRDPEGKLFF. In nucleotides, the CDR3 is TGTGCCAGCAGTCCCCCGAGGGACCCCGAAGGAAAACTGTTTTTT.

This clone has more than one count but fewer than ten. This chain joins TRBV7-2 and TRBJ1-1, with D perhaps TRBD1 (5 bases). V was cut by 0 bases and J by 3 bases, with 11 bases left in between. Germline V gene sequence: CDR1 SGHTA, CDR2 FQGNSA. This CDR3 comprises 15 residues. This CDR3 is CASSLAWGRDTEAFF. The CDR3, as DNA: TGTGCCAGCAGCTTAGCGTGGGGCAGGGACACTGAAGCTTTCTTT.

CDR3 sequence reads: CASSPRLPSMNTEAFF. Written as DNA, the CDR3 is TGTGCCAGCTCACCGCGTCTACCTTCCATGAACACTGAAGCTTTCTTT. The rearrangement links TRBV18 to TRBJ1-1; D not resolved. Germline CDR1 KGHSH, CDR2 LQKENI. The CDR3 has 16 residues. With 3 bases removed from V and 0 bases from J, the gap between germline ends came to 14 bases.

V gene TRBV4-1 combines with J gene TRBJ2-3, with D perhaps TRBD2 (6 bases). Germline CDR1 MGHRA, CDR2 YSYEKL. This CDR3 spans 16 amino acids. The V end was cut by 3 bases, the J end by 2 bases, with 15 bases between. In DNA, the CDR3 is TGCGCCAGCAGCCAGGGACTTCATAGATCCACAGATACGCAGTATTTT. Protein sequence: CASSQGLHRSTDTQYF.

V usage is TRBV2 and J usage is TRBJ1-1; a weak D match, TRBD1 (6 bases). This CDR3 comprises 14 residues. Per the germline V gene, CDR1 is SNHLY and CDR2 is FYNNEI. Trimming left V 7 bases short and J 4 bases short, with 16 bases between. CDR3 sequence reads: CASKDLGGATEAFF. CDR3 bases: TGTGCCAGCAAGGACCTCGGGGGGGCCACTGAAGCTTTCTTT.

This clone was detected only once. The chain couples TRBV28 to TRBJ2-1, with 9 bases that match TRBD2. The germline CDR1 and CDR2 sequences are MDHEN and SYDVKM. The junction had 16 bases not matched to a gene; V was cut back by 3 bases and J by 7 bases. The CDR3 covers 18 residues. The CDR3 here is CASSFTLAFSGRTNEQFF. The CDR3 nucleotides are TGTGCCAGCAGTTTCACGTTAGCTTTTAGCGGGAGAACGAATGAGCAGTTCTTC.

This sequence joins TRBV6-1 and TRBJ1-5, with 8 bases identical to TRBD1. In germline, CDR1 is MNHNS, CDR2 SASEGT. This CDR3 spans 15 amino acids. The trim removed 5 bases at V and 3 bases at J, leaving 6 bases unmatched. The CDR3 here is CASSLMGQDNQPQHF. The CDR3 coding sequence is TGTGCCAGCAGTCTCATGGGACAGGACAATCAGCCCCAGCATTTT.

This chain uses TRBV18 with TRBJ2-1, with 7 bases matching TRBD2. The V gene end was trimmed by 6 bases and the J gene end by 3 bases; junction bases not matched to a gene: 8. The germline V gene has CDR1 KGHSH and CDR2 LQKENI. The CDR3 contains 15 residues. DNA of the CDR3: TGTGCCAGCTCGCGGTCTAGCGGCTACTACAATGAGCAGTTCTTC. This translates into CASSRSSGYYNEQFF.

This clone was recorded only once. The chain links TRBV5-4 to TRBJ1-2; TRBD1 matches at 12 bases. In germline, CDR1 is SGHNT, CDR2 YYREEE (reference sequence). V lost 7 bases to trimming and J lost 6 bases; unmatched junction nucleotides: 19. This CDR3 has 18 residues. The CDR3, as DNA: TGTGCCAGCGGCCGTAGCCGGGACAGGGGGCGCATGAAGAATGGCTACACCTTC. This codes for CASGRSRDRGRMKNGYTF.

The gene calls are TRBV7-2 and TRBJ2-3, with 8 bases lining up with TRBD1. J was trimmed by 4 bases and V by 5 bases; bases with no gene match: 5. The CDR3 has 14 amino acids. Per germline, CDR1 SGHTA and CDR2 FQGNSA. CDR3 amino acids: CASSARTGPDTQYF. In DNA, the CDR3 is TGTGCCAGCAGCGCAAGGACAGGGCCAGATACGCAGTATTTT.

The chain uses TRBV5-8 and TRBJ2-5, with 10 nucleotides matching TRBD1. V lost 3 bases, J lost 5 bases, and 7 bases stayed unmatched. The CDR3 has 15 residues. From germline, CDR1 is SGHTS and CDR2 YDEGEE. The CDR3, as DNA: TGTGCCAGCAGCTCCGGGACAGGGGTTGGGGAGACCCAGTACTTC. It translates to CASSSGTGVGETQYF.